This T cell receptor (beta chain) was found in a study of cytomegalovirus exposure and HLA in healthy donors. This CDR3 contains 17 residues. Findings and limits, study-wide: Most TCR beta V segments were productive about 90% or about 30% of the time in an earlier analysis. The dataset shows that most TCR sequences were rare, while some public TCRs occurred in many donors.

The primer mix had 60 Vbeta and 13 Jbeta primers. Some clones are missing from TCRdb's copy, which holds only in-frame ones; the method was immunoSEQ multiplex PCR. The data show over 200,000 clones, approximately 84% seen once. This clone was recorded only once. The antigen remains unidentified. The donors gave bone marrow, and they were healthy. This chain joins TRBV21-1 and TRBJ1-6; the table's TRBD1 call for D was not verified on the DNA. TRBV21-1 is recorded as a pseudogene. Input material: PBMCs. The receptor's source is a middle-aged woman in good health and CMV-seronegative. The CDR3 DNA reads as TGTGCCAGCAGCAATCGGACAGGGAGGGACCCTGCTTCACCCCTCCACTTT. It codes for CASSNRTGRDPASPLHF.